Only a few counts were recorded for the clone carrying this TCR beta chain. The antigen remains undetermined. The data were obtained in a study of beta chain features in type 1 diabetes. Study observations and caveats: Shortening of TCRB CDR3s, moderate but significant, appeared in all four CD4+ subsets of Type 1 diabetes patients.

The CDR3 sequence is 14 residues long. V trimming: 4 bases; J trimming: 4 bases; junction bases outside the gene matches: 6. Per the germline V gene, CDR1 is SGDLS and CDR2 is YYNGEE. All of the isolated RNA was reverse transcribed, so expressed TCRB transcripts were sequenced. TCRdb's table, derived via immunoSEQ multiplex PCR, lists solely in-frame clones and lacks some. The sample lists hundreds of thousands of clones, 11% to 15% occurring once. This clonotype was obtained from a man between 18 and 29 years old with type 1 diabetes. The V and J genes are TRBV9 and TRBJ2-7, with TRBD1 matching over 9 bases. Sequencing was done on a sample of naive CD4+ T cells from blood. The CDR3 spells CASSPGQGMYEQYF. DNA of the CDR3: TGTGCCAGCAGCCCCGGACAGGGGATGTACGAGCAGTACTTC.